This T cell receptor beta chain was identified in a study of cytomegalovirus exposure and HLA in healthy donors. This clone showed up just once. This CDR3 is 17 amino acids long. Trimming took off 2 bases at V and 0 bases at J, with 13 bases between the two ends. In germline, CDR1 is SSHAT, CDR2 FNYEAQ (reference sequence). Repertoires were generated with immunoSEQ multiplex PCR, while TCRdb's copy carries only in-frame clones and drops some. The sample lists more than 90,000 clones, approximately 88% occurring once. The origin of this receptor is a man aged 18 to 30 in good health and CMV-seronegative. The sample was PBMCs. The chain links TRBV7-7 to TRBJ2-2, with D possibly TRBD2 on 5 matching bases. CDR3 in amino acids: CASSLFGSRANTGELFF. In DNA, the CDR3 is TGTGCCAGCAGCTTATTTGGGAGCAGAGCGAACACCGGGGAGCTGTTTTTT.